The entry below gives a single T cell receptor beta chain sequence along with its context. There is no known antigen for this receptor. The sample holds no much larger clone one base away, and base qualities are not on file. Genomic DNA was isolated using the Qiagen DNeasy kit from unsorted PBMCs as well as from negatively selected CD4+ and CD8+ fractions. TCR beta CDR3 regions were amplified by immunoSEQ multiplex PCR using primers annealing to V and J segments. A synthetic immune receptor repertoire was used to minimize amplification bias, and any remaining bias was removed computationally after sequencing. The study's processing was this. Repertoire diversity was quantified as the Shannon entropy index using custom Python scripts. Unsorted, CD4+ and CD8+ repertoires were analyzed separately, except for combined analyses in which CD4+ and CD8+ sequences were merged in silico. Clonal expansion was defined as a frequency increase of at least 2-fold after treatment compared with C1D1, and clones undetected at baseline were assigned a pseudocount of 0.5. Clones with 0 or 1 copy at C1D1 were defined as singleton clones, while clones with 2 or more copies were defined as non-singleton clones. Clones expanded in unsorted samples were annotated as CD4+, CD8+ or unknown by matching protein sequences in sorted samples from the same patient. Diversity changes from C1D1 to C4D1 were tested in paired samples using Wilcoxon tests. In TCRdb, the immuneACCESS table is reduced to in-frame sequences with V and J assigned. These tables do not hold every clone; where another copy was compared, an unresolved V gene accounts for under half, and the others remain unexplained. The DNA was the basis for D and trimming; V, J and clone size are from that table. This sample lists 50,000 or so clones; around 75% were detected once. Roughly 15% of the sample rests with the top ten.

These data belong to a study of PD-1 blockade in classical Hodgkin lymphoma (dated by TCRdb to 2020 to 2021). A note on the overall study: Nivolumab dosing was 3 mg/kg intravenously every 2 weeks, continuing until either disease progression or unacceptable toxicity. A peripheral blood immune signature of response to PD-1 blockade in classical Hodgkin lymphoma was defined using TCR beta sequencing and CyTOF.

Broader findings and caveats from the paper: CD4+ but not CD8+ TCR diversity rose significantly by C4D1 (p=0.0027 vs p=0.16), most apparent in complete responders (p=0.02). Lower diversity was seen in patients whose nivolumab began less than 1 year after ASCT, and these patients were left out of later analyses so that immune reconstitution would not confound the results. Baseline TCR diversity was reported as lower in newly diagnosed patients than in healthy donors, and lower still in relapsed/refractory patients. Trial patients achieving complete response had baseline diversity similar to newly diagnosed patients, whereas partial responders and progressors had significantly lower diversity. The study covered only a single clinical trial cohort, and the causes of the repertoire differences, possibly disease activity or prior therapy, were still not defined.

This specimen's time point label, interpreted: cycle 2 day 1 (C2D1) of nivolumab. Relapse after autologous stem cell transplantation had occurred in all trial patients, and cohorts A, B and C were distinguished by prior brentuximab vedotin exposure. The trial cohort comprised around 60 patients with relapsed/refractory classical Hodgkin lymphoma whose best overall responses were complete response, partial response or progressive disease. Trial patients were treated with single-agent nivolumab in the multi-cohort phase II CheckMate 205 trial. An independent review committee assessed best overall response by applying the 2007 International Working Group response criteria. Trial PBMCs were collected just before the start of nivolumab (C1D1) and during therapy at cycle 2 day 1 and cycle 4 day 1. After peripheral blood was drawn into 8 mL Vacutainer Cell Preparation Tubes, PBMCs were isolated by centrifugation and then cryopreserved.

From the cysteine through the phenylalanine, the CDR3 covers 14 amino acids. Left in the record is the CDR3 DNA by itself, 42 bases read in frame from the first base. For CDR1 and CDR2, the germline V gene lists SGHRS and YFSETQ. The trim is 5 bases for V and 2 bases for J, with a gap of 10 bases between the germline ends. The specimen was peripheral blood mononuclear cells (PBMCs), collected before the second cycle of nivolumab. This clonotype was obtained from a human donor with classical Hodgkin lymphoma. Recombination connected TRBV5-1 to TRBJ1-4; no confident D gene assignment can be made. The DNA sequence is given as TGCGCCAGCAGTGAACCTGTTACTAATGAAAAACTGTTTTTT. Translated, it reads CASSEPVTNEKLFF.